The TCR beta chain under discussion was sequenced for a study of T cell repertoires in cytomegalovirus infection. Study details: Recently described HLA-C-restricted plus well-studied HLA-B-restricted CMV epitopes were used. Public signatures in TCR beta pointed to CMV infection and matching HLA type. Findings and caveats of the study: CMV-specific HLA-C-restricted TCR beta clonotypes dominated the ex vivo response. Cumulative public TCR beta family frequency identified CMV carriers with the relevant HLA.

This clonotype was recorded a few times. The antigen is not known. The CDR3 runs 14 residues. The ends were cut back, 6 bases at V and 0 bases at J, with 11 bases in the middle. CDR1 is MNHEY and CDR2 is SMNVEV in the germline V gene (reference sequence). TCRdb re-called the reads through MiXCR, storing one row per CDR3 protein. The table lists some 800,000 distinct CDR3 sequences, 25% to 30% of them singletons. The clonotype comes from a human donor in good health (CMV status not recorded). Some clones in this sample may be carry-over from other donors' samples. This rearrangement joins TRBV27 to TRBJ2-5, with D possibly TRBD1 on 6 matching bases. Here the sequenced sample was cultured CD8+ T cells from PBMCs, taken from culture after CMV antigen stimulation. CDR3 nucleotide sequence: TGTGCCAGCAGCGGAGGACAGAACCAAGAGACCCAGTACTTC. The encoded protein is CASSGGQNQETQYF.